Below are 13 T cell receptor beta chains sequenced from a single sample in a study of early T cells in non-severe SARS-CoV-2 infection. TCRdb analysed the 5' RACE reads with MiXCR anew, one entry per CDR3 protein. This repertoire shows just over 60,000 distinct CDR3 sequences, 8.5% to 9.5% found once; its top ten account for 1.2%. The sequenced material came from whole blood. These receptors originate from an adult who was a healthcare worker with PCR-confirmed SARS-CoV-2 infection or an uninfected control (not recorded which).

The chain carries TRBV6-5 and TRBJ2-1, with D perhaps TRBD1 (5 bases). V lost 6 bases and J 5 bases, leaving 17 bases between the germline ends. This CDR3 spans 15 amino acids. Germline CDR1 MNHEY, CDR2 SVGAGI. CDR3 protein: CASSTQRMTDNEQFF. The CDR3 bases are TGTGCCAGCAGCACCCAACGAATGACAGACAATGAGCAGTTCTTC.

This clonotype was observed many times. This chain links TRBV28 with TRBJ1-1; possibly TRBD1 for D (5 bases). Germline V lookup: CDR1 MDHEN, CDR2 SYDVKM. Deletions cut 9 bases from V and 0 bases from J, with 17 bases between. The CDR3 sequence is 15 residues long. The CDR3, as DNA: TGTGCCAGTAAAAGACAGAACCTAATGAACACTGAAGCTTTCTTT. Protein product: CASKRQNLMNTEAFF. The full variable domain, rest sourced from reference TRBV28 and TRBJ1-1, is DVKVTQSSRYLVKRTGEKVFLECVQDMDHENMFWYRQDPGLGLRLIYFSYDVKMKEKGDIPEGYSVSREKKERFSLILESASTNQTSMYLCASKRQNLMNTEAFFGQGTRLTVV.

A few counts support this clonotype. The chain uses TRBV2 and TRBJ1-1, with D perhaps matching TRBD1 (5 bases). The CDR3 consists of 16 residues. From germline, CDR1 is SNHLY and CDR2 FYNNEI. V was pared by 0 bases and J by 0 bases, with 11 bases between. This CDR3 is CASSEARTPMNTEAFF. CDR3 sequence (DNA): TGTGCCAGCAGTGAAGCGCGGACACCCATGAACACTGAAGCTTTCTTT.

Only a few counts were recorded for this clonotype. J is TRBJ1-4 and V is TRBV11-2; D is ambiguous. The CDR3 totals 14 residues. The V end was cut by 0 bases, the J end by 6 bases, with 8 bases between. Germline V CDR1 and CDR2: SGHAT, FQNNGV. The CDR3 DNA follows: TGTGCCAGCAGCTTAGATTTGCAGCATGAAAAACTGTTTTTT. It codes for CASSLDLQHEKLFF.

In this sample, this clonotype turned up a few times. The chain combines TRBV6-1 with TRBJ2-5; D call uncertain. From germline, CDR1 is MNHNS and CDR2 SASEGT. V lost 0 bases, J lost 0 bases, and 5 bases lay in between. CDR3 size: 14 residues. The CDR3, as DNA: TGTGCCAGCAGTGAAGCTGGGCACCAAGAGACCCAGTACTTC. This sequence encodes CASSEAGHQETQYF.

This clonotype has just a few counts. This chain joins TRBV5-4 and TRBJ1-6; D might be TRBD1 (6 bases). The CDR3 is 15 amino acids. Trimming took 2 bases from V and 6 from J, leaving 12 bases between them. Germline V gene sequence: CDR1 SGHNT, CDR2 YYREEE (reference sequence). The CDR3 bases are TGTGCCAGCAGCTTTAACTGGGGGGCTAATTCACCCCTCCACTTT. It translates to CASSFNWGANSPLHF.

This clonotype was recorded many times. The genes are TRBV11-2 and TRBJ2-2, with 9 positions matching TRBD2. The germline CDR1 and CDR2 sequences are SGHAT and FQNNGV. This CDR3 spans 19 amino acids. The V gene end was trimmed by 0 bases and the J gene end by 2 bases; junction bases not matched to a gene: 10. CDR3 coding DNA: TGTGCCAGCAGCTTAGATGGTCGGCTAGCGGGGAGAAACACCGGGGAGCTGTTTTTT. Its protein product is CASSLDGRLAGRNTGELFF.

The chain employs TRBV11-2 and TRBJ2-3, with D hard to call. The germline V and J ends were trimmed by 0 bases and 4 bases, with 17 bases remaining between them. The CDR3 sequence is 17 residues long. CDR1 is SGHAT and CDR2 is FQNNGV in the germline V gene. The CDR3 loop reads CASSLDLFRAHADTQYF. The CDR3 nucleotides are TGTGCCAGCAGCTTAGATCTCTTTAGGGCTCACGCAGATACGCAGTATTTT.

CDR3 in amino acids: CASRNQGANNSPLHF. The CDR3 DNA reads as TGCGCCAGCAGGAATCAGGGGGCCAATAATTCACCCCTCCACTTT. The genes are TRBV10-2 and TRBJ1-6, with 8 bases matching TRBD1. The CDR3 is 15 amino acids. Germline trimming cut 6 bases from V and 5 bases from J; bases unmatched to any gene: 6. Germline CDR1 and CDR2: WSHSY and SAAADI.

There are many counts of this clonotype. The chain is built from TRBV5-5 and TRBJ1-5, with D possibly matching TRBD1 (5 bases). Trimming took 0 bases from V and 2 from J, leaving 12 bases between them. The CDR3 sequence is 16 residues long. The germline CDR1 and CDR2 sequences are SGHKS and YYEKEE (reference sequence). CDR3 bases: TGTGCCAGCAGCTTGGGACCCGCGGGGCGCAATCAGCCCCAGCATTTT. This sequence encodes CASSLGPAGRNQPQHF.

V and J are TRBV18 and TRBJ2-4; TRBD1 agrees at 8 bases. Germline CDR1 is KGHSH and CDR2 is LQKENI. The J segment lost 3 bases and the V segment lost 5 bases, leaving 6 bases of the junction unmatched. The CDR3 is 15 amino acids. The CDR3 sequence: CASSKGQDNKNIQYF. The CDR3 coding sequence is TGTGCCAGCTCAAAGGGACAGGACAACAAAAACATTCAGTACTTC.

This clonotype was counted only a few times. The chain employs TRBV6-1 and TRBJ1-2, with D tentatively TRBD1 (6 bases). Germline V gives CDR1 MNHNS, CDR2 SASEGT. Between the trimmed V and J ends, which lost 8 bases and 2 bases, there was a span of 15 bases. The CDR3 length is 14 residues. In nucleotides, the CDR3 is TGTGCCAGCGGGGCAGGGGTAGAAAACTATGGCTACACCTTC. It is translated as CASGAGVENYGYTF.

This chain links TRBV10-3 with TRBJ2-3, with unresolved D. The CDR3 covers 13 residues. V dropped 4 bases and J dropped 5 bases, with 10 bases sitting between them. Germline loops: CDR1 ENHRY, CDR2 SYGVKD. The CDR3 DNA follows: TGTGCCATCAGTGGCCCTGTAGGAGATACGCAGTATTTT. Translated: CAISGPVGDTQYF.